This T cell receptor (beta chain) was sequenced in a study of blood T cell repertoires in COVID-19. Using immunoSEQ multiplex PCR, the repertoire was profiled, and TCRdb retains in-frame clones only, with some absent. The sample yields some 190,000 clones, 84% seen once. The germline V gene encodes CDR1 SQVTM and CDR2 ANQGSEA. The CDR3 consists of 13 residues. Trimming pared 5 bases from V and 4 bases from J, leaving 14 bases between. The V gene is TRBV29-1, the J gene TRBJ1-1; D gene uncertain. The sequence was obtained from a woman aged 30 to 39 who had been exposed to COVID-19. Sequencing was carried out using PBMCs or T cells enriched from blood (not recorded which). The CDR3 bases are TGCAGCGTTACCCTTCAGACGGGCACTGAAGCTTTCTTT. This sequence encodes CSVTLQTGTEAFF.